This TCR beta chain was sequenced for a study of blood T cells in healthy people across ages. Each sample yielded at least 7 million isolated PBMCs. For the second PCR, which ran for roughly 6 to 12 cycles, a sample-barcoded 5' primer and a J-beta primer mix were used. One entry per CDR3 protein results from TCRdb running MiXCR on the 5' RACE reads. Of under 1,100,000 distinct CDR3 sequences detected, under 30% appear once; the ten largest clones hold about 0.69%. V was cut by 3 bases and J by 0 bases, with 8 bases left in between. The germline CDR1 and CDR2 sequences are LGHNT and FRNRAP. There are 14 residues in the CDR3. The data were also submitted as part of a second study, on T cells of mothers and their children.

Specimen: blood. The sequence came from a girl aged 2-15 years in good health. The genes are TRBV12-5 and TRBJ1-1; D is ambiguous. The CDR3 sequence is CASGLFPLNTEAFF. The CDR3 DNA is TGTGCTAGTGGTTTATTCCCCCTGAACACTGAAGCTTTCTTT.